Described below is a single T cell receptor beta chain sequence and its context. Antigen specificity is unknown. The data originate from a study of OX40 agonist ivuxolimab in advanced cancers. Study-wide background: Across the patients, intravenous ivuxolimab was delivered every 2 weeks at 0.01 to 10 mg/kg. Patients assigned to dose escalation were diagnosed with hepatocellular carcinoma, melanoma, renal cell or head and neck cancer. Study-wide results and limits: Researchers report that CD8+ T cells had, on average, more expanded clones than CD4+.

This CDR3 spans 13 amino acids. Per the germline V gene, CDR1 is SNHLY and CDR2 is FYNNEI. V gave up 11 bases and J gave up 2 bases, with 15 bases separating them. TCRdb keeps only in-frame clones here, not all; method: immunoSEQ multiplex PCR. This table has tens of thousands of clones, around 83% appearing once. V gene TRBV2 combines with J gene TRBJ2-5, with D possibly matching TRBD1 (5 bases). The input for sequencing was CD4+ or CD8+ T cells sorted from blood, taken in a trial of the OX40 agonist ivuxolimab. This receptor was obtained from an adult with an advanced solid tumor such as melanoma, head and neck, liver or kidney cancer. Here the CDR3 reads CALQGYRQETQYF. CDR3 in DNA: TGTGCCCTGCAAGGATACAGGCAAGAGACCCAGTACTTC.